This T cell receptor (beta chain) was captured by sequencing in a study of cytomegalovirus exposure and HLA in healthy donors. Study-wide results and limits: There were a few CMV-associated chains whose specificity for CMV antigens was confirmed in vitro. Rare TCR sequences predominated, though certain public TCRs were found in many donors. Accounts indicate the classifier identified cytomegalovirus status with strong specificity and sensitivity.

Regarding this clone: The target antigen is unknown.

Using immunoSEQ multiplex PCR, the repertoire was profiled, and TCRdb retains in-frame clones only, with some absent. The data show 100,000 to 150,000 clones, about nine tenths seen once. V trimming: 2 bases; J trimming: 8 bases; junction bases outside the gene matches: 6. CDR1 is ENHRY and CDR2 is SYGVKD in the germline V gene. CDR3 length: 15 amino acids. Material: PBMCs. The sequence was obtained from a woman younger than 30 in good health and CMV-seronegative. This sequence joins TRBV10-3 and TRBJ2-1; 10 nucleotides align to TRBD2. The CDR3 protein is CAISEGASGSDEQFF. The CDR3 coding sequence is TGTGCCATCAGTGAGGGGGCTAGCGGGAGCGATGAGCAGTTCTTC.